The rows below give T cell receptor beta chains drawn from one sample of a study of shared clonotypes between healthy human individuals. Libraries were prepared by immunoSEQ multiplex PCR; TCRdb keeps only in-frame clonotypes and omits some of them. The data contain 2 million to 3 million clones, roughly nine tenths of them singletons. Material for sequencing was naive CD4+ T cells sorted from blood. These receptors all stem from a man aged 18 to 35 in good health. Each CDR3 is given with its conserved first and last residue. A D gene is named only where the DNA matches it firmly. Rows may omit the clone size; those that give it use once, few, many or a size class.

D gene,J gene,V gene,clone size,CDR3 DNA,CDR3 protein
-,TRBJ1-2,TRBV15,-,TGTGCCACCAGCAGAGACAGGGGCCCATCGTCGGGTGGCTACACCTTC,CATSRDRGPSSGGYTF
-,TRBJ2-2,TRBV25-1,-,TGTGCCAGCAGTGAAGCCTGGGCTTTGGGCGGGACCGGGGAGCTGTTTTTT,CASSEAWALGGTGELFF
TRBD2,TRBJ2-7,TRBV10-2,-,TGCGCCAGCAGTGAGCCCAGGGATAGCGGGAGGCGCTACGAGCAGTACTTC,CASSEPRDSGRRYEQYF
-,TRBJ2-1,TRBV7-2,-,TGTGCCAGCAGCTTAGTTGGGCTAGCATCCGGTGAGCAGTTCTTC,CASSLVGLASGEQFF
TRBD2,TRBJ2-1,TRBV18,-,TGTGCCAGCTCACCACCGTATGCGGGGGGGCTCAATGAGCAGTTCTTC,CASSPPYAGGLNEQFF
-,TRBJ2-3,TRBV5-1,once,TGCGCCAGCAGCTTGGGTTCTGCGATTGACACAGATACGCAGTATTTT,CASSLGSAIDTDTQYF
-,TRBJ2-1,TRBV7-7,-,TGTGCTAGCAGCTTAGGTGGTAGTGGGCGCAATGAGCAGTTCTTC,CASSLGGSGRNEQFF
TRBD1,TRBJ2-6,TRBV6-5,-,TGTGCCAGCAGCGATACAGGGGTTGGGGCCAACGTCCTGACTTTC,CASSDTGVGANVLTF
TRBD2,TRBJ2-5,TRBV18,-,TGTGCCAGCTCACCAGGACTAGGGCAGCAAGAGACCCAGTACTTC,CASSPGLGQQETQYF
-,TRBJ2-5,TRBV5-4,-,TGTGCCAGCAGCCTCCGATTGGGAGAGACCCAGTACTTC,CASSLRLGETQYF
-,TRBJ2-4,TRBV19,once,TGTGCCAGCAAAGAGACTAGTTCCAAAAACATTCAGTACTTC,CASKETSSKNIQYF
-,TRBJ1-1,TRBV6-5,-,TGTGCCAGCAGTTACTCGAAGCTTCGGGGAGGCACTGAAGCTTTCTTT,CASSYSKLRGGTEAFF
TRBD2,TRBJ2-7,TRBV27,once,TGTGCCAGCAGTTTAAGGGGGACTAGCGGGCAGTACTTC,CASSLRGTSGQYF
-,TRBJ1-5,TRBV7-8,once,TGTGCCAGCAGCTTAGTGTCAGACAGTCAGCCCCAGCATTTT,CASSLVSDSQPQHF
TRBD1,TRBJ1-2,TRBV6-1,-,TGTGCCAGCAGTCCCCTAGAGACAGGGCCCGGCTACACCTTC,CASSPLETGPGYTF
-,TRBJ2-3,TRBV30,-,TGTGCCTGGAGTGTCGGCCAGTCCTCCAGCACAGATACGCAGTATTTT,CAWSVGQSSSTDTQYF